This T cell receptor (beta chain) was captured by sequencing in a study of blood T cell repertoires in COVID-19. Study-wide context: COVID-19 samples, acute and convalescent, were from the United States, Italy and Spain. T cells, B-cell-depleted T cells, or PBMCs provided the cDNA or gDNA that served as material.

After removal of 2 bases from V and 4 bases from J, the junction contained 8 bases not matched to a gene. CDR3 length: 16 amino acids. Per germline, CDR1 ENHRY and CDR2 SYGVKD. Authors' data handling: Amplification with reference gene primers provided the estimates of nucleated cell counts. Method: immunoSEQ multiplex PCR; TCRdb's copy keeps in-frame clones and lacks some. The DNA gave D and trimming, while V, J and clone size come from that table. The sample includes 110,000 or so clones, roughly 85% of them seen just once. This TCR was sampled from a woman aged 55-69 years with acute or convalescent COVID-19. Sequences were obtained from peripheral blood. The rearrangement uses TRBV10-3 and TRBJ2-5, with 9 bases identical to TRBD2. CDR3 in amino acids: CAISENSGGAGETQYF. The CDR3 nucleotides are TGTGCCATCAGTGAGAATAGCGGGGGAGCGGGAGAGACCCAGTACTTC.